A selection of T cell receptor beta chains follows, all from one sample in a study of blood T cell repertoires in COVID-19. Method: immunoSEQ multiplex PCR; TCRdb's copy keeps in-frame clones and lacks some. The sample lists about 430,000 clones, 70% to 90% seen once, with around 0.92% in the top ten. Sequenced input: peripheral blood. Every receptor here comes from a young man with COVID-19, enrolled during active disease. Each CDR3 is given with its conserved first and last residue. The order of the fields is D gene, clone size, V gene, J gene, CDR3 protein, CDR3 DNA. A D gene is named only where the DNA matches it firmly. For some rows the clone size is stated as once, few or many, or as a class when expanded; others skip it.

TRBD2	NA	TRBV29-1	TRBJ2-1	CSVGSSLAGAYNEQFF	TGCAGCGTTGGTTCCTCGTTGGCGGGGGCCTACAATGAGCAGTTCTTC
TRBD2	NA	TRBV11-3	TRBJ2-1	CASSLGQTSGNEQFF	TGTGCCAGCAGCTTAGGCCAGACTAGCGGCAATGAGCAGTTCTTC
NA	NA	TRBV7-9	TRBJ1-2	CASSLEGGATGYTF	TGTGCCAGCAGCTTAGAAGGGGGGGCGACGGGCTACACCTTC
TRBD1	NA	TRBV27	TRBJ1-5	CASSLLGTGNQPQHF	TGTGCCAGCAGTTTACTTGGGACAGGGAATCAGCCCCAGCATTTT
TRBD1	NA	TRBV15	TRBJ2-5	CATSRGRQGGVETQYF	TGTGCCACCAGCAGAGGGAGACAGGGGGGTGTGGAGACCCAGTACTTC
NA	once	TRBV6-5	TRBJ2-7	CASSYSGSSDYEQYF	TGTGCCAGCAGTTACTCTGGGAGCTCGGACTACGAGCAGTACTTC
NA	NA	TRBV28	TRBJ1-1	CASSLFQNTEAFF	TGTGCCAGCAGTTTATTCCAGAACACTGAAGCTTTCTTT
NA	NA	TRBV10-3	TRBJ2-1	CAIRGGWGSYNEQFF	TGTGCCATCAGAGGCGGGTGGGGCTCCTACAATGAGCAGTTCTTC
TRBD1	NA	TRBV5-1	TRBJ2-2	CASSLIPGQGVVTGELFF	TGCGCCAGCAGCCTAATACCGGGACAGGGGGTAGTCACCGGGGAGCTGTTTTTT
TRBD1	NA	TRBV2	TRBJ1-5	CASSELRTGDSQPQHF	TGTGCCAGCAGTGAACTACGGACAGGGGATTCTCAGCCCCAGCATTTT
TRBD1	NA	TRBV15	TRBJ2-7	CATSRDVGTGTYEQYF	TGTGCCACCAGCAGAGATGTGGGGACAGGGACCTACGAGCAGTACTTC
NA	NA	TRBV2	TRBJ2-2	CASSDTRKNTGELFF	TGTGCCAGCAGTGATACTAGAAAGAACACCGGGGAGCTGTTTTTT
NA	NA	TRBV19	TRBJ2-1	CASTPDVRVNEQFF	TGTGCCAGTACCCCAGATGTCAGGGTCAATGAGCAGTTCTTC
NA	once	TRBV5-1	TRBJ2-5	CASSLIQETQYF	TGCGCCAGCAGCCTAATCCAAGAGACCCAGTACTTC
TRBD2	NA	TRBV15	TRBJ2-3	CATSSANRGGLDTQYF	TGTGCCACCAGCTCGGCTAACCGGGGGGGGCTAGATACGCAGTATTTT
NA	NA	TRBV10-1	TRBJ2-3	CASSKQVYSTDTQYF	TGCGCCAGCAGTAAACAGGTTTATAGCACAGATACGCAGTATTTT
NA	NA	TRBV7-2	TRBJ2-5	CASSTLGLQETQYF	TGTGCCAGCAGCACTTTGGGGCTCCAAGAGACCCAGTACTTC
NA	NA	TRBV6-5	TRBJ1-5	CASSYHSNQPQHF	TGTGCCAGCAGTTATCATAGCAATCAGCCCCAGCATTTT
NA	NA	TRBV19	TRBJ2-1	CASSIRQAGAASYNEQFF	TGTGCCAGTAGTATACGGCAGGCGGGGGCGGCCTCCTACAATGAGCAGTTCTTC